These 14 T cell receptor beta chains originate from one sample sequenced in a study of T cells in Graves' hyperthyroidism and ophthalmopathy (dated by TCRdb to the late 2010s). Libraries came from multiplex PCR. Sequencing took place on an Illumina HiSeq 2000. Amplification of TCR beta CDR3 regions was carried out from RNA transcripts. A first-round RT-PCR of the TCR CDR3 used the HTBI primer set with the Qiagen OneStep RT-PCR kit. The public reads were quality trimmed at Q25 with fastp and then assembled into clones with MiXCR by TCRdb, keeping productive beta chains. Here each entry gathers all rows of one CDR3 protein and keeps the most common genes and DNA. This sample gives about 510,000 distinct CDR3 sequences in total; around 15% of them show up just once. More than 11% of the sample rests with the top ten. Material for sequencing was blood. Receptor source: a woman in her forties with Graves' hyperthyroidism.

This clonotype was seen repeatedly, ten times or more. The rearrangement links TRBV3-1 to TRBJ1-1, with a tentative D call TRBD1 (6 bases). V was pared by 4 bases and J by 0 bases, with 18 bases between. Germline V lookup: CDR1 LGHDT, CDR2 YNNKEL (reference sequence). The CDR3 extends over 17 amino acids. CDR3 loop: CASSPGEGLTVNTEAFF. The CDR3 DNA sequence: TGTGCCAGCAGCCCAGGGGAGGGATTGACGGTGAACACTGAAGCTTTCTTT.

The sample holds many counts of this clonotype. The chain joins TRBV18 to TRBJ1-1; no firm D call. Germline assignment: CDR1 KGHSH and CDR2 LQKENI. V lost 2 bases to trimming and J lost 1 base, with 5 bases between them. The CDR3 is 13 residues long. As DNA, the CDR3 is TGTGCCAGCTCACCAAACTGGAACACTGAAGCTTTCTTT. Its protein product is CASSPNWNTEAFF.

The sample holds a few counts of this clonotype. This sequence may be a read error, since a much larger clone differs from it by one base. The chain has TRBV3-1 and TRBJ2-7; D possibly corresponds to TRBD2 (5 bases). The germline CDR1 and CDR2 sequences are LGHDT and YNNKEL (reference sequence). This CDR3 comprises 15 residues. The ends were cut back, 0 bases at V and 7 bases at J, with 16 bases in the middle. The CDR3, as DNA: TGTGCCAGCAGCCAAGATGCGATGGGGAGCTCTGAGCAGTACTTC. Its translation is CASSQDAMGSSEQYF.

This clonotype occurred a few times. V usage is TRBV6-1 and J usage is TRBJ2-3, with D maybe TRBD2 (5 bases). The CDR3 loop spans 15 amino acids. Trimming removed 2 bases at V and 3 bases at J, with 12 bases between. Germline V lookup: CDR1 MNHNS, CDR2 SASEGT. The CDR3 here is CASSEMLRRTDTQYF. The CDR3 DNA reads TGTGCCAGCAGTGAAATGCTCCGGAGGACAGATACGCAGTATTTT.

Ten or more counts support this clonotype. V is TRBV11-2 and J is TRBJ2-3; the match to TRBD2 covers 9 bases. The CDR3 sequence is 16 residues long. Unmatched junction bases numbered 10, after V lost 5 bases and J lost 4 bases. CDR1 and CDR2 from the germline V gene are SGHAT and FQNNGV. The CDR3 DNA reads as TGTGCCAGCAGCCCGGGGTGGGGACTAGCAGCAGATACGCAGTATTTT. Translating it yields CASSPGWGLAADTQYF.

This clonotype was counted a single time. CDR3 sequence: CASSSTGGQYNEQFF. The CDR3 nucleotides read TGTGCCAGCAGCTCCACTGGCGGGCAATACAATGAGCAGTTCTTC. The chain employs TRBV7-2 and TRBJ2-1; D is perhaps TRBD2 (5 bases). V was pared by 4 bases and J by 4 bases, with 14 bases between. CDR1 is SGHTA and CDR2 is FQGNSA in the germline V gene. The CDR3 has 15 amino acids.

This clonotype was picked up a small number of times. The chain employs TRBV7-9 and TRBJ1-4; D gene unclear. The CDR3 runs 14 residues. CDR1 SEHNR and CDR2 FQNEAQ come from the germline V gene (reference sequence). The V gene lost 3 bases and the J gene lost 7 bases, with 12 bases spanning the gap. CDR3: CASSFGGGGEKLFF. The CDR3 DNA sequence: TGTGCCAGCAGCTTCGGAGGAGGTGGTGAAAAACTGTTTTTT.

This clonotype was picked up a small number of times. The junction departs from the called germline gene at one end, perhaps through a read error. The CDR3 nucleotides are TGCGCCAGCAGCTTGGAACATAATCCACCCCTCCACTTT. This gives the protein CASSLEHNPPLHF. This rearrangement joins TRBV5-1 to TRBJ1-6, with unresolved D. The CDR3 totals 13 residues. Germline V gene data show CDR1 as SGHRS and CDR2 as YFSETQ.

The V and J genes are TRBV7-9 and TRBJ2-1; 7 bases are shared with TRBD2. The CDR3 is 16 amino acids. The V gene end was trimmed by 5 bases and the J gene end by 2 bases; junction bases not matched to a gene: 9. The germline V gene encodes CDR1 SEHNR and CDR2 FQNEAQ (reference sequence). This CDR3 reads CASSPRGSGPYNEQFF. CDR3 sequence (DNA): TGTGCCAGCAGCCCCCGCGGGAGCGGCCCCTACAATGAGCAGTTCTTC.

The genes are TRBV5-1 and TRBJ2-7; a possible D gene is TRBD1 (5 bases). CDR1 SGHRS and CDR2 YFSETQ come from the germline V gene. This CDR3 comprises 13 residues. Trimming stripped 1 base from V and 6 bases from J, with 11 bases between. The CDR3 spells CASSLYQGLEQYF. In DNA form, the CDR3 reads TGCGCCAGCAGCTTGTATCAGGGCCTCGAGCAGTACTTC.

This clonotype was detected ten times or more. V and J are TRBV12-3 or TRBV12-4 and TRBJ2-3, with 9 bases matching TRBD1. CDR3 length equals 15 residues. The ends lost 1 base at V and 4 bases at J; junction bases unmatched: 3. The CDR3 coding sequence is TGTGCCAGCAGTTTAGGGGACAGGGATGCAGATACGCAGTATTTT. This sequence encodes CASSLGDRDADTQYF.

This clonotype was detected only a few times. This chain links TRBV4-1 with TRBJ2-3; 13 bases are shared with TRBD2. CDR1 is MGHRA and CDR2 is YSYEKL in the germline V gene. The CDR3 loop spans 18 amino acids. The V segment lost 0 bases and the J segment 2 bases; nucleotides outside the gene matches: 5. The CDR3 DNA follows: TGCGCCAGCAGCCAAGATAAACTAGCGGGAGGGTTCACAGATACGCAGTATTTT. It yields the protein CASSQDKLAGGFTDTQYF.

This chain joins TRBV5-1 and TRBJ1-2; 9 bases are shared with TRBD1. V lost 4 bases and J lost 4; bases outside the gene matches: 8. The CDR3 has 15 residues. CDR1 is SGHRS, CDR2 YFSETQ, per germline. DNA for the CDR3: TGCGCCAGCAGCCGCCAGGGACAGGGCGGCTATGGCTACACCTTC. This gives the protein CASSRQGQGGYGYTF.

A few counts support this clonotype. The chain employs TRBV9 and TRBJ2-5; D might be TRBD2 (7 bases). From germline, CDR1 is SGDLS and CDR2 YYNGEE. Trimming cost V 0 bases and J 0 bases, with 15 bases left between them. The CDR3 is 17 residues long. The CDR3 loop is CASSVGGGPPYQETQYF. CDR3 nucleotide sequence: TGTGCCAGCAGCGTAGGGGGGGGGCCGCCCTACCAAGAGACCCAGTACTTC.